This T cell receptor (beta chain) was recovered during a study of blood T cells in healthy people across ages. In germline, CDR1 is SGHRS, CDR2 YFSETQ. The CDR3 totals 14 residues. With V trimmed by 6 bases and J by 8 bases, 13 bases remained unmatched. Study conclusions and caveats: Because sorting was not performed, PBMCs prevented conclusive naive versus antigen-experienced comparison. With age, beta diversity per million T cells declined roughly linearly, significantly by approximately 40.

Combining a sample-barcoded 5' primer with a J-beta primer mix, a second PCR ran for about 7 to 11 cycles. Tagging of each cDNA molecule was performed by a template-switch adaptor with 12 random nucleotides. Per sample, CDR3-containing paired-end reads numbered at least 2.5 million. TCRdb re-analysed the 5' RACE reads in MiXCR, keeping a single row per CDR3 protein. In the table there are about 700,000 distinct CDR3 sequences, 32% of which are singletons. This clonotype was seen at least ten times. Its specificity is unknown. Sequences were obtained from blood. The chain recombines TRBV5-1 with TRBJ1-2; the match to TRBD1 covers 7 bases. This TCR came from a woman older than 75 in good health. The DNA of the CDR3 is TGCGCCAGCACCCTAGACAGGGCAGAACTCGGCTACACCTTC. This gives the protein CASTLDRAELGYTF.